This T cell receptor (beta chain) was recovered during a study of cytomegalovirus exposure and HLA in healthy donors. Across the whole study: Among the roughly 430 genotyped donors, 65% to 85% were placed in the Caucasian-associated ancestry cluster. Notes on the study in general: With DRB1 most and HLA-C fewest, TCR association rates differed between HLA loci in a later analysis.

This PCR relied on a set of 60 Vbeta primers and 13 Jbeta primers. Using immunoSEQ multiplex PCR, the repertoire was profiled, and TCRdb retains in-frame clones only, with some absent. This table holds roughly 72,000 clones, 70% to 75% found once. The CDR3 has 13 residues. CDR1 is KGHSH and CDR2 is LQKENI in the germline V gene. Trimming shortened V by 6 bases and J by 3 bases, and 11 bases separated the two germline ends. This clone has a handful of counts. Its antigen is still unknown. The sequenced sample consisted of PBMCs. V gene TRBV18 combines with J gene TRBJ1-1; D may be TRBD1 (6 bases). This receptor was taken from a human donor in good health. The CDR3 nucleotides read TGTGCCAGCTCGTACTCAGGGGACACTGAAGCTTTCTTT. Protein sequence: CASSYSGDTEAFF.